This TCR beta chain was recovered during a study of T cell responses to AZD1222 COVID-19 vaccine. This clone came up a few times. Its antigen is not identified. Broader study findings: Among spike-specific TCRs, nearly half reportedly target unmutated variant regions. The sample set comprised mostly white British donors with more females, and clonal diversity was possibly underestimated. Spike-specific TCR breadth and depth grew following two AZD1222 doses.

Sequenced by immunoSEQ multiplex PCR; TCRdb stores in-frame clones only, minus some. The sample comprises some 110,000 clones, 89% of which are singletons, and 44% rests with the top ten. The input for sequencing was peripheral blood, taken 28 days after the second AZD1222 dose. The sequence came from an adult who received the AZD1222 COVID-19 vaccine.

The CDR3 region has the DNA TGTGCCAGCAGCTACAGGTGGCCGCAGTATTTT. Translated, it gives CASSYRWPQYF. The gene calls are TRBV12-3 or TRBV12-4 and TRBJ2-3, with D possibly TRBD1 on 5 matching bases. V was cut by 6 bases and J by 10 bases, with 11 bases left in between. CDR3 length: 11 residues.